These 5 T cell receptor beta chains share one sample of origin, sequenced in a study of response to subunit inactivated influenza vaccine. Each CDR3 protein gets one entry after TCRdb re-called the RT-PCR reads with MiXCR. The profile covers 500,000 to 550,000 distinct CDR3 sequences, with less than 7.5% appearing a single time and about 12% taken by the ten largest. Sequencing used PBMCs from blood, obtained less than 30 months after vaccination. All receptors come from a man aged 50 to 69 who received an inactivated influenza vaccine.

This clonotype came up a few times. This sequence joins TRBV28 and TRBJ2-1, with a tentative D call TRBD1 (6 bases). Trimming removed 8 bases from V and 2 bases from J, with 19 bases in between. The CDR3 runs 16 residues. Germline lookup yields CDR1 MDHEN and CDR2 SYDVKM. The DNA of the CDR3 is TGTGCCAGCTATGCCATTACAGGGTTCCCCTACAATGAGCAGTTCTTC. Encoded protein: CASYAITGFPYNEQFF. The complete variable domain, with remaining parts taken from reference TRBV28 and TRBJ2-1, reads DVKVTQSSRYLVKRTGEKVFLECVQDMDHENMFWYRQDPGLGLRLIYFSYDVKMKEKGDIPEGYSVSREKKERFSLILESASTNQTSMYLCASYAITGFPYNEQFFGPGTRLTVL.

The gene calls are TRBV6-1 and TRBJ1-6; TRBD1 might be the D (5 bases). CDR3 length: 13 residues. CDR1 is MNHNS, CDR2 SASEGT, per germline. Trimming cost V 3 bases and J 10 bases, with 10 bases left between them. This chain's CDR3 is CASSEGVGSPLHF. DNA for the CDR3: TGTGCCAGCAGTGAGGGGGTTGGATCACCCCTCCACTTT.

This CDR3 is CASKLTSGGGNEQFF. Written as DNA, the CDR3 is TGTGCCAGCAAACTTACTAGCGGGGGGGGCAATGAGCAGTTCTTC. V usage is TRBV2 and J usage is TRBJ2-1, with TRBD2 identical over 13 bases. Germline V gene lookup returns CDR1 SNHLY and CDR2 FYNNEI. This CDR3 has 15 residues. V trimming: 7 bases; J trimming: 6 bases; junction bases outside the gene matches: 6.

This clonotype was seen many times. The chain uses TRBV7-8 and TRBJ2-3; TRBD2 might be the D (7 bases). The V gene's germline CDR1 is SGHVS and CDR2 FQNEAQ. The CDR3 sequence is 19 residues long. V was shortened by 1 base and J by 3 bases, with 23 bases between the two germline ends. CDR3: CASSLVAGAEWRRTDTQYF. In DNA, the CDR3 is TGTGCCAGCAGCTTAGTTGCGGGGGCCGAGTGGAGGAGGACAGATACGCAGTATTTT.

This clonotype has only a few counts. The CDR3 DNA is TGCGCCAGCAGTTCAGGGTTTGAGTTCGCTAATGAAAAACTGTTTTTT. It is translated as CASSSGFEFANEKLFF. The genes are TRBV5-1 and TRBJ1-4, with a possible D match to TRBD1 (5 bases). CDR3 length: 16 residues. Looked up from germline, CDR1 is SGHRS and CDR2 is YFSETQ. Trimming shortened V by 5 bases and J by 3 bases, and 17 bases separated the two germline ends. The full variable domain, with the rest looked up from reference TRBV5-1 and TRBJ1-4, is KAGVTQTPRYLIKTRGQQVTLSCSPISGHRSVSWYQQTPGQGLQFLFEYFSETQRNKGNFPGRFSGRQFSNSRSEMNVSTLELGDSALYLCASSSGFEFANEKLFFGSGTQLSVL.